This T cell receptor beta chain was recorded in a study of cytomegalovirus exposure and HLA in healthy donors. Study-level results: A few chains tied to CMV proved CMV antigen-specific in vitro.

The table came from immunoSEQ multiplex PCR; TCRdb's copy has only in-frame clones and leaves some out. The sample lists hundreds of thousands of clones; 75% to 90% were seen once. Note on this clone: The target antigen is unknown.

CDR3 size: 15 residues. V lost 0 bases to trimming and J lost 3 bases, with 6 bases between them. The germline gives CDR1 MNHEY, CDR2 SVGAGI. The TCR sequence derives from a woman younger than 35 in good health and CMV-seronegative. The sample was PBMCs. The gene calls are TRBV6-5 and TRBJ1-6; the D is unclear. The CDR3, as DNA: TGTGCCAGCAGTTACTCCGAGGTCTATAATTCACCCCTCCACTTT. This gives the protein CASSYSEVYNSPLHF.